The 32 T cell receptor beta chains presented below share a single source sample, sequenced in a study of post-analysis software for immune sequencing data (dated by TCRdb to the mid-2010s). Their cognate antigens are unknown. Library preparation used PCR. The reads were generated on an Illumina HiSeq 2500. To reduce PCR and sequencing biases, unique molecular identifiers were built into the TCR beta cDNA libraries. In-frame beta chains were kept once TCRdb had trimmed the public reads at Q25 with fastp and called clones with MiXCR. Identical CDR3 proteins give one entry, which carries the most common genes and DNA. The sample table records approximately 660,000 distinct CDR3 sequences; about 60% of these occur just once. In total, the top ten clones hold roughly 12% of the sample. What the study reported, not specific to this receptor: Four to six TRBV segments, including TRBV5-6, TRBV5-1 and TRBV20-1, were significantly more frequent in patients than controls.

Sequencing used blood. The receptor source for this set is a girl aged 2-10 years with multiple sclerosis.

This clonotype was picked up a small number of times. J is TRBJ2-4 and V is TRBV29-1; D is possibly TRBD1 (8 bases). The end of the DNA is better explained by TRBJ2-7, so the J call may be wrong. The V gene's germline CDR1 is SQVTM and CDR2 ANQGSEA. The CDR3 covers 13 residues. DNA of the CDR3: TGCAGCGCTCACAGGGGGGGCTCCTACGAGCAGTACTTC. This gives the protein CSAHRGGSYEQYF.

The chain employs TRBV10-3 and TRBJ2-3, with a tentative D call TRBD1 (6 bases). CDR3 size: 16 residues. Germline CDR1 is ENHRY and CDR2 is SYGVKD. Trimming pared 0 bases from V and 4 bases from J, leaving 14 bases between. Written as DNA, the CDR3 is TGTGCCATCAGTGAGTCGAGAGGGGGTGGTGCAGATACGCAGTATTTT. It specifies CAISESRGGGADTQYF.

The chain links TRBV4-1 to TRBJ1-2, with D hard to call. CDR1 is MGHRA and CDR2 is YSYEKL in the germline V gene. V lost 1 base and J 5 bases, leaving 11 bases between the germline ends. There are 14 residues in the CDR3. CDR3 loop: CASSQVPRQYGYTF. In DNA form, the CDR3 reads TGCGCCAGCAGCCAAGTCCCCAGGCAGTATGGCTACACCTTC.

The J gene is TRBJ2-1, the V gene TRBV7-2; D possibly corresponds to TRBD1 (5 bases). The CDR3 is 16 residues long. Per germline, CDR1 SGHTA and CDR2 FQGNSA. The V gene lost 3 bases and the J gene lost 4 bases, with 16 bases spanning the gap. CDR3 in DNA: TGTGCCAGCAGCTTTAGCCCTTCGACAGTTTACAATGAGCAGTTCTTC. This encodes CASSFSPSTVYNEQFF.

This clonotype was detected a few times. The V and J genes are TRBV24-1 and TRBJ2-1, with TRBD2 identical over 11 bases. V dropped 4 bases and J dropped 3; count of bases not matched to a gene: 4. Per the germline V gene, CDR1 is KGHDR and CDR2 is SFDVKD. The CDR3 has 16 residues. Written as DNA, the CDR3 is TGTGCCACCAGTGACCCTAGCGGGGGGCTCTACAATGAGCAGTTCTTC. Translation gives CATSDPSGGLYNEQFF.

The chain is built from TRBV20-1 and TRBJ2-3, with 9 nucleotides matching TRBD2. Germline values: CDR1 DFQATT, CDR2 SNEGSKA (reference sequence). The CDR3 has 16 residues. V lost 0 bases, J lost 4 bases, and 8 bases stayed unmatched. The chain's CDR3 is CSARDGSGGSADTQYF. CDR3 DNA: TGCAGTGCTAGAGATGGCAGCGGGGGGAGTGCAGATACGCAGTATTTT.

V gene TRBV10-3 combines with J gene TRBJ2-1, with a tentative D call TRBD1 (6 bases). Trimming took off 6 bases at V and 7 bases at J, with 16 bases between the two ends. The CDR3 covers 14 residues. Germline CDR1 is ENHRY and CDR2 is SYGVKD. The chain's CDR3 is CAISEQGVENEQFF. The CDR3 DNA is TGTGCCATCAGCGAACAGGGTGTGGAAAATGAGCAGTTCTTC.

The table lists this clonotype with a count of one. A read error may be the cause here, since a much bigger clone is one base away. The CDR3 is CASSVGGDYGYTF. CDR3 DNA: TGTGCCAGCAGCGTAGGGGGGGACTATGGCTACACCTTC. V usage is TRBV9 and J usage is TRBJ1-2; D might be TRBD1 (5 bases). The CDR3 totals 13 residues. Per the germline V gene, CDR1 is SGDLS and CDR2 is YYNGEE. V lost 0 bases and J 3 bases, leaving 6 bases between the germline ends.

The V gene is TRBV4-3, the J gene TRBJ2-5, with D hard to call. Germline CDR1 is LGHNA and CDR2 is YSLEER. The ends were cut back, 0 bases at V and 5 bases at J, with 13 bases in the middle. CDR3 size: 15 residues. CDR3 sequence (DNA): TGCGCCAGCAGCCAAGAAGCGTTAGCCTTCGAGACCCAGTACTTC. Its translation: CASSQEALAFETQYF.

The V and J genes are TRBV24-1 and TRBJ2-1, with D maybe TRBD1 (6 bases). V was shortened by 11 bases and J by 7 bases, with 14 bases between the two germline ends. Per the germline V gene, CDR1 is KGHDR and CDR2 is SFDVKD. The CDR3 contains 12 residues. CDR3 nucleotide sequence: TGTGCCATGTTGGACAGTCGGAATGAGCAGTTCTTC. Translating it yields CAMLDSRNEQFF.

The chain joins TRBV30 to TRBJ2-7; 7 bases align to TRBD2. Trimming took 7 bases from V and 4 from J; bases not matched to a gene: 10. Germline V lookup: CDR1 GTSNPN, CDR2 SVGIG (reference sequence). The CDR3 totals 13 residues. CDR3 region: CASSAGSIYEQYF. The CDR3 region has the DNA TGTGCCTCCTCAGCGGGATCGATATACGAGCAGTACTTC.

The chain carries TRBV3-1 and TRBJ2-4, with D possibly TRBD2 on 5 matching bases. This CDR3 contains 13 residues. V was shortened by 4 bases and J by 7 bases, with 11 bases between the two germline ends. CDR1 and CDR2 (germline): LGHDT, YNNKEL (reference sequence). CDR3 sequence: CASSPKSGNIQYF. The CDR3 region has the DNA TGTGCCAGCAGCCCCAAGAGCGGTAACATTCAGTACTTC.

CDR3 sequence (DNA): TGTGCCAGCAGCCTCAGGGGAGAGGGATCCTACGAGCAGTACTTC. The encoded protein is CASSLRGEGSYEQYF. J is TRBJ2-7 and V is TRBV9, with D maybe TRBD1 (6 bases). V was trimmed by 4 bases and J by 1 base, leaving 15 bases between them. CDR3 length: 15 amino acids. Germline CDR1 SGDLS, CDR2 YYNGEE.

The table lists this clonotype with a few counts. V gene TRBV7-2 combines with J gene TRBJ2-5; TRBD1 matches at 7 bases. This CDR3 has 15 residues. Germline loops: CDR1 SGHTA, CDR2 FQGNSA. Unmatched junction bases numbered 4, after V lost 0 bases and J lost 3 bases. The CDR3 DNA reads as TGTGCCAGCAGCTTAGCGGGACAGAGAAAAGAGACCCAGTACTTC. Its translation: CASSLAGQRKETQYF.

The J gene is TRBJ1-1, the V gene TRBV7-2; D gene uncertain. The CDR3 spans 13 residues. Trimming pared 7 bases from V and 4 bases from J, leaving 13 bases between. Germline V gene data show CDR1 as SGHTA and CDR2 as FQGNSA. The CDR3 reads CASILAGGTEAFF. The CDR3 DNA reads as TGTGCCAGCATTCTGGCAGGCGGCACTGAAGCTTTCTTT.

The rearrangement links TRBV10-3 to TRBJ1-2, with 8 bases identical to TRBD1. The CDR3 has 15 residues. Germline V gives CDR1 ENHRY, CDR2 SYGVKD. V gave up 2 bases and J gave up 2 bases; unmatched junction bases: 4. This CDR3 reads CAISEQGARNYGYTF. In DNA, the CDR3 is TGTGCCATCAGTGAGCAGGGGGCGCGGAACTATGGCTACACCTTC.

This chain connects TRBV20-1 to TRBJ2-4; D assignment may be TRBD1 or TRBD2 (5 bases each). The CDR3 spans 18 residues. V lost 0 bases, J lost 1 base, and 19 bases lay in between. CDR1 and CDR2 (germline): DFQATT, SNEGSKA (reference sequence). As DNA, the CDR3 is TGCAGTGCTAGAGAGGGGACGGAGCTAGCCGTGGCCAAAAACATTCAGTACTTC. Translated: CSAREGTELAVAKNIQYF.

The V call is TRBV12-3 or TRBV12-4, the J call TRBJ2-3; D gene ambiguous. V shed 6 bases and J shed 0 bases, with 7 bases lying between them. The CDR3 sequence is 13 residues long. Here the CDR3 reads CASRPSSTDTQYF. The CDR3 bases are TGTGCCAGCAGGCCATCTAGCACAGATACGCAGTATTTT.

This clonotype was seen only a few times. The rearrangement links TRBV7-9 to TRBJ2-3; 7 positions agree with TRBD1. CDR3 length: 14 amino acids. Germline CDR1 and CDR2: SEHNR and FQNEAQ (reference sequence). V was clipped by 4 bases and J by 2 bases; unmatched bases: 3. In DNA form, the CDR3 reads TGTGCCAGCAGCTCGGGACAGTACACAGATACGCAGTATTTT. Its protein is CASSSGQYTDTQYF.

V gene TRBV19 combines with J gene TRBJ1-5; D possibly corresponds to TRBD1 (5 bases). Trimming pared 7 bases from V and 4 bases from J, leaving 17 bases between. The CDR3 runs 15 residues. CDR1 is LNHDA and CDR2 is SQIVND in the germline V gene (reference sequence). The chain's CDR3 is CASTLDSGGNQPQHF. The CDR3 nucleotides are TGTGCCAGTACCCTAGACAGCGGGGGTAATCAGCCCCAGCATTTT.

The sample holds one count of this clonotype. V usage is TRBV15 and J usage is TRBJ2-4; perhaps TRBD1 as D (6 bases). This CDR3 has 14 amino acids. Trimming took 8 bases from V and 1 from J, leaving 12 bases between them. Germline V lookup: CDR1 LNHNV, CDR2 YYDKDF (reference sequence). DNA for the CDR3: TGTGCCACCGGACAGTCTGGGGCCAAAAACATTCAGTACTTC. Translation gives CATGQSGAKNIQYF.

The rearrangement links TRBV4-3 to TRBJ2-3; TRBD2 matches 7 bases. Germline CDR1 LGHNA, CDR2 YSLEER. CDR3 size: 17 residues. V shed 0 bases, J shed 0 bases, and the junction held 6 bases outside the gene matches. CDR3 region: CASSQEAGLFSTDTQYF. The DNA for the CDR3 is TGCGCCAGCAGCCAAGAAGCGGGGCTCTTTAGCACAGATACGCAGTATTTT.

The chain has TRBV12-3 or TRBV12-4 and TRBJ1-4; D is ambiguous. Trimming left V 5 bases short and J 7 bases short, with 8 bases between. CDR3 length equals 12 residues. The DNA of the CDR3 is TGTGCCAGCAGTCCGACGGCTGAAAAACTGTTTTTT. Its translation: CASSPTAEKLFF.

The chain uses TRBV12-5 and TRBJ2-7; no clear D gene. CDR3 length equals 11 residues. V was trimmed by 7 bases and J by 12 bases, leaving 16 bases between them. Germline CDR1 is LGHNT and CDR2 is FRNRAP. CDR3 residues: CASVLSLQGYF. The CDR3 DNA sequence: TGTGCTAGTGTCCTCTCCCTCCAAGGGTACTTC.

The DNA of the CDR3 is TGCAGCGTTCCAGGGACGTTCTTC. This sequence encodes CSVPGTFF. V gene TRBV29-1 combines with J gene TRBJ2-1; the D call may be TRBD1 or TRBD2 (5 bases each). The CDR3 spans 8 residues. In germline, CDR1 is SQVTM, CDR2 ANQGSEA. The ends were cut back, 5 bases at V and 15 bases at J, with 8 bases in the middle.

V usage is TRBV7-9 and J usage is TRBJ2-4; D assignment may be TRBD1 or TRBD2 (6 bases each). Looked up from germline, CDR1 is SEHNR and CDR2 is FQNEAQ (reference sequence). V was clipped by 5 bases and J by 0 bases, with 14 bases between them. The CDR3 covers 16 residues. For the CDR3, the DNA is TGTGCCAGCAGCCCGACGGGGGCCTTAGCCAAAAACATTCAGTACTTC. Translating it yields CASSPTGALAKNIQYF.

This clonotype was seen only a few times. J is TRBJ1-5 and V is TRBV6-1; no firm D call. Germline CDR1 reads MNHNS; CDR2 reads SASEGT. V lost 10 bases and J 5 bases, leaving 6 bases between the germline ends. The CDR3 spans 10 residues. The DNA for the CDR3 is TGTGCCACCGAATATCAGCCCCAGCATTTT. It codes for CATEYQPQHF.

The chain employs TRBV4-1 and TRBJ2-1; D is uncertain. The CDR3 length is 14 residues. Germline V lookup: CDR1 MGHRA, CDR2 YSYEKL. V lost 4 bases, J lost 6 bases, and 13 bases lay in between. The CDR3 sequence: CASSRGRYINEQFF. CDR3 sequence (DNA): TGCGCCAGCAGCCGGGGTCGATATATCAATGAGCAGTTCTTC.

The rearrangement uses TRBV27 and TRBJ2-3, with D unclear. Germline CDR1 is MNHEY and CDR2 is SMNVEV (reference sequence). The CDR3 contains 13 residues. V dropped 4 bases and J dropped 5 bases, with 10 bases sitting between them. CDR3 amino acids: CASSWAQKDTQYF. CDR3 nucleotide sequence: TGTGCCAGCAGTTGGGCCCAGAAAGATACGCAGTATTTT.

The genes are TRBV7-9 and TRBJ2-1; 9 bases line up with TRBD1. The V gene end was trimmed by 4 bases and the J gene end by 6 bases; junction bases not matched to a gene: 7. Germline values: CDR1 SEHNR, CDR2 FQNEAQ (reference sequence). The CDR3 is 15 amino acids. The CDR3 here is CASSSGQGGLNEQFF. The DNA of the CDR3 is TGTGCCAGCAGCTCGGGACAGGGTGGGCTCAATGAGCAGTTCTTC.

The chain joins TRBV12-5 to TRBJ2-7; D ambiguous. Germline V CDR1 and CDR2: LGHNT, FRNRAP. The CDR3 is 11 residues long. Trimming removed 2 bases from V and 3 bases from J, with 2 bases in between. CDR3 nucleotide sequence: TGTGCTAGTGGTTTGTACTACGAGCAGTACTTC. Protein product: CASGLYYEQYF.

CDR3 sequence: CASNAGQGLSGANVLTF. As DNA, the CDR3 is TGTGCCAGCAACGCGGGGCAGGGCCTTTCTGGGGCCAACGTCCTGACTTTC. The V call is TRBV5-6, the J call TRBJ2-6; perhaps TRBD2 as D (6 bases). V lost 6 bases and J 1 base, leaving 17 bases between the germline ends. The CDR3 is made up of 17 amino acids. In germline, CDR1 is SGHDT, CDR2 YYEEEE.